This is a list of T cell receptor beta chains from one sample in a study of blood T cell repertoires in COVID-19. Profiling relied on immunoSEQ multiplex PCR, and the TCRdb table lists in-frame clones only, not all of them. The data contain approximately 100,000 clones, around 85% of them seen just once; the ten biggest clones take up over 35%. Material for sequencing was peripheral blood. The receptors here all came from an elderly man with acute or convalescent COVID-19. Each CDR3 is given with its conserved first and last residue. Each record gives: V gene, J gene, clone size, CDR3 protein. Rows may omit the clone size; those that give it use once, few, many or a size class.

v_gene: TRBV4-2
j_gene: TRBJ2-1
abundance: NA
CDR3aa: CASSQEGRIAGGPIYEQFF

v_gene: TRBV4-2
j_gene: TRBJ1-2
abundance: NA
CDR3aa: CASSQDASRDYGYTF

v_gene: TRBV10-3
j_gene: TRBJ2-3
abundance: NA
CDR3aa: CAINRDRVTDTQYF

v_gene: TRBV5-6
j_gene: TRBJ2-7
abundance: NA
CDR3aa: CASSLEGAAYSEQYF

v_gene: TRBV5-1
j_gene: TRBJ1-1
abundance: NA
CDR3aa: CASSPRGSNTEAFF

v_gene: TRBV19
j_gene: TRBJ1-6
abundance: NA
CDR3aa: CASRTTGGLVNSPLHF

v_gene: TRBV28
j_gene: TRBJ1-2
abundance: NA
CDR3aa: CASSLGGNYGYTF

v_gene: TRBV27
j_gene: TRBJ1-5
abundance: few
CDR3aa: CASSSRGQPQHF

v_gene: TRBV4-3
j_gene: TRBJ2-5
abundance: NA
CDR3aa: CASSQRTGGVETQYF

v_gene: TRBV18
j_gene: TRBJ2-3
abundance: NA
CDR3aa: CASSPRQGADTQYF

v_gene: TRBV30
j_gene: TRBJ1-2
abundance: NA
CDR3aa: CAWSRQAMAGPRRTANYGYTF

v_gene: TRBV3-1/TRBV3-2
j_gene: TRBJ1-6
abundance: few
CDR3aa: CASSPVAGGTGNSPLHF

v_gene: TRBV5-6
j_gene: TRBJ2-3
abundance: NA
CDR3aa: CASSLETGGRTDTQYF

v_gene: TRBV30
j_gene: TRBJ1-5
abundance: NA
CDR3aa: CAWSPGIDQPQHF

v_gene: TRBV5-1
j_gene: TRBJ1-6
abundance: NA
CDR3aa: CASSYGTGKDNSPLHF

v_gene: TRBV15
j_gene: TRBJ1-5
abundance: NA
CDR3aa: CATSRESTGGAGNQPQHF

v_gene: TRBV3-1/TRBV3-2
j_gene: TRBJ1-2
abundance: NA
CDR3aa: CASSQDLTGLGYTF

v_gene: TRBV5-1
j_gene: TRBJ2-1
abundance: NA
CDR3aa: CASSLAGGSFHNEQFF

v_gene: TRBV7-2
j_gene: TRBJ2-5
abundance: NA
CDR3aa: CASSLGLSQTQYF

v_gene: TRBV5-6
j_gene: TRBJ1-1
abundance: NA
CDR3aa: CASSLQENTEAFF

v_gene: TRBV19
j_gene: TRBJ2-3
abundance: NA
CDR3aa: CASIDHAGGPSTDTQYF

v_gene: TRBV7-9
j_gene: TRBJ1-3
abundance: NA
CDR3aa: CASSFPGFGNTIYF

v_gene: TRBV19
j_gene: TRBJ2-1
abundance: NA
CDR3aa: CASSINSGSSYNEQFF

v_gene: TRBV10-2
j_gene: TRBJ2-7
abundance: NA
CDR3aa: CASTLTSRDFISSYEQYF

v_gene: TRBV5-1
j_gene: TRBJ1-3
abundance: NA
CDR3aa: CASSLNSGSGNTIYF

v_gene: TRBV5-6
j_gene: TRBJ2-7
abundance: NA
CDR3aa: CASSLFSGNSYEQYF

v_gene: TRBV19
j_gene: TRBJ2-3
abundance: NA
CDR3aa: CASSIGGRWTDTQYF

v_gene: TRBV7-9
j_gene: TRBJ1-1
abundance: once
CDR3aa: CASKEGGTEAFF

v_gene: TRBV5-1
j_gene: TRBJ2-3
abundance: NA
CDR3aa: CASSFGLAGGGSTDTQYF

v_gene: TRBV30
j_gene: TRBJ1-4
abundance: NA
CDR3aa: CAWSEGLGNFNEKLFF

v_gene: TRBV5-5
j_gene: TRBJ2-3
abundance: few
CDR3aa: CASSLPGWGQTTDTQYF

v_gene: TRBV19
j_gene: TRBJ1-1
abundance: NA
CDR3aa: CASRRAGGTTEAFF

v_gene: TRBV3-1/TRBV3-2
j_gene: TRBJ2-1
abundance: NA
CDR3aa: CASSQRSGTSRFF

v_gene: TRBV9
j_gene: TRBJ2-1
abundance: NA
CDR3aa: CASSLQASGSSYNEQFF

v_gene: TRBV14
j_gene: TRBJ1-1
abundance: few
CDR3aa: CASSRKDRSFSEQAEAFF

v_gene: TRBV30
j_gene: TRBJ2-3
abundance: NA
CDR3aa: CAWSFYEDYTDTQYF

v_gene: TRBV19
j_gene: TRBJ2-1
abundance: few
CDR3aa: CASSIGTSPEEQFF

v_gene: TRBV10-1
j_gene: TRBJ2-2
abundance: NA
CDR3aa: CASSKTGGKTGELFF

v_gene: TRBV30
j_gene: TRBJ1-1
abundance: once
CDR3aa: CAWSVRWATEAFF

v_gene: TRBV9
j_gene: TRBJ2-1
abundance: once
CDR3aa: CASSPTTLTYNEQFF

v_gene: TRBV7-9
j_gene: TRBJ2-7
abundance: NA
CDR3aa: CASSLVFSGREYEQYF

v_gene: TRBV5-1
j_gene: TRBJ2-7
abundance: NA
CDR3aa: CASSQIGTDSTYEQYF

v_gene: TRBV27
j_gene: TRBJ2-3
abundance: NA
CDR3aa: CASSFLGTGVGDTQYF

v_gene: TRBV24-1
j_gene: TRBJ2-1
abundance: NA
CDR3aa: CATSDWGTSGSSYNEQFF

v_gene: TRBV7-2
j_gene: TRBJ1-6
abundance: NA
CDR3aa: CASSLGAGESPLHF

v_gene: TRBV6-2/TRBV6-3
j_gene: TRBJ1-5
abundance: NA
CDR3aa: CASSYNIPSGNQPQHF

v_gene: TRBV4-1
j_gene: TRBJ2-7
abundance: NA
CDR3aa: CASSQVAGVYEQYF

v_gene: TRBV28
j_gene: TRBJ2-7
abundance: NA
CDR3aa: CASSLTSGRRVRSYEQYF

v_gene: TRBV19
j_gene: TRBJ1-5
abundance: NA
CDR3aa: CASSSPPGAGNQPQHF

v_gene: TRBV11-2
j_gene: TRBJ2-1
abundance: NA
CDR3aa: CASSSLRNEQFF

v_gene: TRBV5-5
j_gene: TRBJ1-2
abundance: NA
CDR3aa: CASSEEGVSPYGYTF

v_gene: TRBV27
j_gene: TRBJ1-2
abundance: NA
CDR3aa: CASSLYSAGGTGYGYTF

v_gene: TRBV18
j_gene: TRBJ2-2
abundance: NA
CDR3aa: CASSPTASGTGVPGELFF

v_gene: TRBV5-1
j_gene: TRBJ1-1
abundance: NA
CDR3aa: CASSLAWRGTEAFF

v_gene: TRBV2
j_gene: TRBJ1-2
abundance: NA
CDR3aa: CASSAGLYGYTF

v_gene: TRBV18
j_gene: TRBJ1-1
abundance: NA
CDR3aa: CASSPEVGRANTEAFF

v_gene: TRBV6-4
j_gene: TRBJ1-2
abundance: few
CDR3aa: CASSVTDTSLGYTF

v_gene: TRBV6-5
j_gene: TRBJ2-7
abundance: NA
CDR3aa: CASSYGRTGLWEQYF

v_gene: TRBV18
j_gene: TRBJ2-7
abundance: NA
CDR3aa: CASSWAGDLSRYEQYF

v_gene: TRBV6-6
j_gene: TRBJ1-2
abundance: NA
CDR3aa: CASSYPQGDGYTF